This TCR beta chain was captured by sequencing in a study of CD8+CD57+ T cells in acquired aplastic anemia. Study in general: Sorted CD4+ and CD8+ cell DNA averaged around 3.3 ug.

As regards this clonotype: Its antigen is as yet unknown.

The CDR3 sequence is 15 residues long. CDR1 and CDR2 from the germline V gene are LGHNT and FRNRAP. It was genomic DNA that served as the template for profiling TCR beta VDJ and CDR3. TCRdb redid the calling of the reads with MiXCR, one entry per CDR3 protein. The table shows 400,000 to 450,000 distinct CDR3 sequences, with 55% to 75% occurring only once. Study-level points and caveats: Researchers reported that CD8+ Simpson's diversity was not significantly different in patients versus controls. A set of more than 25 CD8+ CDR3 sequences was shared between patients and controls, and these sequences appeared highly expressed in patients.

Sample: sorted CD4+, CD8+, or CD8+CD57+ T cells (not recorded which) from PBMCs. This chain joins TRBV12-5 and TRBJ2-5; D is possibly TRBD2 (6 bases). This clonotype was sampled from a human donor in good health, serving as a control. The CDR3 nucleotides read TGTGCCATCAGCGCGTCGGGGGACCGCGGGGAGACCCAGTACTTC. It translates to CAISASGDRGETQYF.